A single sample gave rise to the 15 T cell receptor beta chains below, sequenced in a study of cytomegalovirus exposure and HLA in healthy donors. The PCR used 60 Vbeta and 13 Jbeta primers. Assay: immunoSEQ multiplex PCR; the TCRdb copy retains only in-frame clones and omits some. This sample has around 140,000 clones; about three quarters occur once, and the top ten carry roughly 4.3%. Specimen: PBMCs. The source is a male donor in good health and CMV-seronegative.

The gene calls are TRBV5-1 and TRBJ2-2, with D possibly being TRBD1 (5 bases). From germline, CDR1 is SGHRS and CDR2 YFSETQ. The germline V and J ends were trimmed by 6 bases and 6 bases, with 15 bases remaining between them. The CDR3 runs 14 residues. CDR3 bases: TGCGCCAGCACGCGAGTAGGGGATTCCGGGGAGCTGTTTTTT. Its translation is CASTRVGDSGELFF.

V usage is TRBV18 and J usage is TRBJ1-1; TRBD1 matches at 10 bases. Trimming removed 3 bases from V and 2 bases from J; junction bases left unmatched: 6. This CDR3 region has 16 residues. Looked up from germline, CDR1 is KGHSH and CDR2 is LQKENI. The CDR3, as DNA: TGTGCCAGCTCACCCCCGGGACAGGGGATTAACACTGAAGCTTTCTTT. This codes for CASSPPGQGINTEAFF.

The rearrangement uses TRBV7-8 and TRBJ1-1; TRBD1 matches at 11 bases. The CDR3 totals 16 residues. V shed 5 bases and J 5 bases; nucleotides not matched to a gene: 10. Germline values: CDR1 SGHVS, CDR2 FQNEAQ. CDR3 sequence: CASSPGQGVGRTEAFF. In nucleotides, the CDR3 is TGTGCCAGCAGCCCGGGACAGGGGGTTGGTAGGACTGAAGCTTTCTTT.

Details on this clone: At one boundary the junction diverges from the germline segment, which might be a read error. The chain links TRBV7-9 to TRBJ1-4; D gene uncertain. The germline V gene encodes CDR1 SEHNR and CDR2 FQNEAQ (reference sequence). This CDR3 comprises 15 residues. The CDR3 loop is CSSSLRPATNEKLFF. CDR3 DNA sequence: TGTTCCAGCAGCCTCCGTCCTGCAACTAATGAAAAACTGTTTTTT.

This chain links TRBV6-4 with TRBJ2-3; 15 bases agree with TRBD2. This CDR3 region has 17 residues. CDR1 and CDR2 (germline): MRHNA, SNTAGT. With 6 bases clipped from V and 3 bases from J, the junction kept 7 bases outside the gene matches. The CDR3 sequence: CASSPGLAGGITDTQYF. The CDR3 DNA reads as TGTGCCAGCAGCCCCGGACTAGCGGGGGGGATAACAGATACGCAGTATTTT.

The chain uses TRBV6-5 and TRBJ1-4; TRBD1 might be the D (5 bases). This CDR3 spans 15 amino acids. V lost 4 bases and J lost 5, with 14 bases in between. Looked up from germline, CDR1 is MNHEY and CDR2 is SVGAGI. The CDR3 sequence is CASSLDSLGNEKLFF. As DNA, the CDR3 is TGTGCCAGCAGTTTAGACAGTCTGGGGAATGAAAAACTGTTTTTT.

The rearrangement joins TRBV7-2 to TRBJ1-1; 9 bases agree with TRBD1. With 3 bases clipped from V and 1 base from J, the junction kept 0 bases outside the gene matches. Germline lookup yields CDR1 SGHTA and CDR2 FQGNSA. The CDR3 length is 14 residues. In nucleotides, the CDR3 is TGTGCCAGCAGCTTGGGACAGGGGAACACTGAAGCTTTCTTT. Its protein product is CASSLGQGNTEAFF.

V gene TRBV6-5 combines with J gene TRBJ1-5; 7 bases line up with TRBD1. Germline CDR1 and CDR2: MNHEY and SVGAGI. Germline trimming cut 6 bases from V and 4 bases from J; bases unmatched to any gene: 9. The CDR3 contains 15 residues. CDR3 region: CASSNGQARNQPQHF. CDR3 in DNA: TGTGCCAGCAGCAACGGACAGGCAAGAAATCAGCCCCAGCATTTT.

The rearrangement links TRBV15 to TRBJ1-3; 8 bases align to TRBD1. The J segment lost 1 base and the V segment lost 6 bases, leaving 8 bases of the junction unmatched. Germline V gene lookup returns CDR1 LNHNV and CDR2 YYDKDF (reference sequence). The CDR3 loop spans 16 amino acids. The DNA for the CDR3 is TGTGCCACCAGATTGGACAGGGCGAGTTCTGGAAACACCATATATTTT. Translating it yields CATRLDRASSGNTIYF.

The J gene is TRBJ2-7, the V gene TRBV6-5; tentatively, D is TRBD1 (6 bases). V shed 5 bases and J shed 2 bases, with 16 bases lying between them. Germline assignment: CDR1 MNHEY and CDR2 SVGAGI. CDR3 length: 15 residues. The CDR3 DNA is TGTGCCAGCAGTAAACCCGGGACACTAACCTACGAGCAGTACTTC. Its translation is CASSKPGTLTYEQYF.

The rearrangement uses TRBV5-1 and TRBJ2-3; weak D call: TRBD2 (5 bases). The germline gives CDR1 SGHRS, CDR2 YFSETQ. There are 14 residues in the CDR3. V lost 5 bases and J lost 0, with 10 bases in between. The CDR3 loop reads CASRKGGSTDTQYF. CDR3 in DNA: TGCGCCAGCAGGAAAGGCGGGAGCACAGATACGCAGTATTTT.

V gene TRBV6-5 combines with J gene TRBJ2-1; D perhaps matches TRBD2 (6 bases). Trimming removed 3 bases from V and 8 bases from J, with 11 bases in between. CDR3 length: 13 residues. CDR1 is MNHEY and CDR2 is SVGAGI in the germline V gene. CDR3 DNA sequence: TGTGCCAGCAGTTATACGGGGGACCATGAGCAGTTCTTC. Amino acids: CASSYTGDHEQFF.

V usage is TRBV7-9 and J usage is TRBJ2-7; no clear D. Trimming took off 5 bases at V and 3 bases at J, with 8 bases between the two ends. The CDR3 length is 12 residues. The germline gives CDR1 SEHNR, CDR2 FQNEAQ (reference sequence). The CDR3 protein is CASSLIGYEQYF. The CDR3 nucleotides are TGTGCCAGCAGCCTAATCGGCTACGAGCAGTACTTC.

The rearrangement joins TRBV19 to TRBJ1-6; D call uncertain. This CDR3 has 14 amino acids. Germline CDR1 and CDR2: LNHDA and SQIVND (reference sequence). V gave up 7 bases and J gave up 0 bases, with 7 bases separating them. The CDR3 sequence: CASTWSSYNSPLHF. The CDR3 nucleotides are TGTGCCAGTACCTGGAGCTCCTATAATTCACCCCTCCACTTT.

The gene calls are TRBV15 and TRBJ1-1; 7 bases are shared with TRBD1. The V gene end was trimmed by 3 bases and the J gene end by 4 bases; junction bases not matched to a gene: 2. The germline CDR1 and CDR2 sequences are LNHNV and YYDKDF (reference sequence). There are 13 residues in the CDR3. CDR3 in DNA: TGTGCCACCAGCAGTCACAGGGGCACTGAAGCTTTCTTT. It is translated as CATSSHRGTEAFF.